Listed below are T cell receptor beta chains from one sample, sequenced in a study of beta chain features in type 1 diabetes. Clones were read by immunoSEQ multiplex PCR, and TCRdb kept only the in-frame ones, dropping some. Here the sample spans about 340,000 clones, roughly 13% being singletons. Sequencing was carried out using naive CD4+ T cells from blood. The receptors were gathered from a woman aged 18 to 35 with type 1 diabetes. CDR3s include the opening cysteine and the closing phenylalanine or tryptophan. Fields, in order: CDR3 protein, CDR3 DNA, J gene, clone size, D gene, CDR3 length, V gene. The D gene is left open where the match is weak. Expanded clones are given a class, and other clones once, few, many or no size at all.

CASSLVVLAGQSYNEQFF,TGTGCCAGCAGCTTGGTGGTCCTAGCGGGACAGTCCTACAATGAGCAGTTCTTC,TRBJ2-1,NA,TRBD2,18,TRBV5-4
CASSSTLHLGRGSYEQYF,TGTGCCAGCAGCAGCACCCTCCACCTGGGGAGGGGGTCCTACGAGCAGTACTTC,TRBJ2-7,NA,NA,18,TRBV7-9
CASSPPWGGGYNEQFF,TGTGCCAGCTCACCTCCATGGGGGGGCGGGTACAATGAGCAGTTCTTC,TRBJ2-1,NA,NA,16,TRBV18
CAISGQTTSGSRNEQFF,TGTGCCATCAGTGGGCAAACCACTAGCGGGAGCCGAAATGAGCAGTTCTTC,TRBJ2-1,NA,TRBD2,17,TRBV10-3
CASSLSTRETQYF,TGTGCCAGCAGCTTAAGTACGCGTGAGACCCAGTACTTC,TRBJ2-5,few,NA,13,TRBV11-2
CASSVSSTDTQYF,TGTGCCAGCAGCGTCTCTAGCACAGATACGCAGTATTTT,TRBJ2-3,NA,NA,13,TRBV11-2
CASRVTSGPNIQYF,TGTGCCAGCAGGGTGACTAGCGGTCCTAACATTCAGTACTTC,TRBJ2-4,few,TRBD2,14,TRBV2
CASMEIGELFF,TGTGCCAGCATGGAGATCGGGGAGCTGTTTTTT,TRBJ2-2,few,NA,11,TRBV28
CASSRDIGGAFF,TGTGCCAGCAGTCGCGACATCGGAGGGGCTTTCTTT,TRBJ1-1,few,NA,12,TRBV6-5
CASSEPRSSTDTQYF,TGTGCCAGCAGCGAACCCCGGAGTAGCACAGATACGCAGTATTTT,TRBJ2-3,few,NA,15,TRBV2
CASRSGNTGELFF,TGTGCCAGTAGATCAGGGAACACCGGGGAGCTGTTTTTT,TRBJ2-2,NA,NA,13,TRBV19
CASSPLGLTDTQYF,TGCGCCAGCAGCCCCTTAGGACTCACAGATACGCAGTATTTT,TRBJ2-3,NA,NA,14,TRBV4-3
CASSLPTGRETQYF,TGTGCCAGCAGCTTGCCGACAGGGCGAGAGACCCAGTACTTC,TRBJ2-5,NA,TRBD1,14,TRBV5-4
CASSLAGSSAEGIQYF,TGTGCCAGCAGCTTAGCGGGCTCCTCCGCCGAGGGCATTCAGTACTTC,TRBJ2-4,NA,NA,16,TRBV7-9
CASSFRGTEAFF,TGTGCCAGCAGTTTTAGAGGTACTGAAGCTTTCTTT,TRBJ1-1,NA,NA,12,TRBV28
CASPGGELASSYNEQFF,TGTGCCAGCCCCGGAGGGGAACTAGCCAGCTCCTACAATGAGCAGTTCTTC,TRBJ2-1,few,NA,17,TRBV2
CSVVGRASTGELFF,TGCAGCGTTGTGGGGAGGGCCTCAACCGGGGAGCTGTTTTTT,TRBJ2-2,few,TRBD2,14,TRBV29-1
CASSSGTSSDTQYF,TGTGCCAGCAGCTCTGGGACTTCTTCAGATACGCAGTATTTT,TRBJ2-3,few,NA,14,TRBV7-9
CASSGQGAQSDNEKLFF,TGTGCCAGCAGTGGACAGGGGGCCCAGAGTGATAATGAAAAACTGTTTTTT,TRBJ1-4,NA,TRBD1,17,TRBV2
CASSPSTEAYEQYF,TGTGCCAGCAGTCCGTCGACCGAGGCCTACGAGCAGTACTTC,TRBJ2-7,NA,NA,14,TRBV28
CASSQGLSNEQFF,TGTGCCAGCAGCCAAGGACTCTCCAATGAGCAGTTCTTC,TRBJ2-1,NA,NA,13,TRBV14
CASSLRSPETQYF,TGTGCCAGCAGCTTAAGGAGTCCGGAGACCCAGTACTTC,TRBJ2-5,few,NA,13,TRBV7-2
CASSYSLAISYEQYF,TGTGCCAGCAGTTACTCTCTAGCCATCTCCTACGAGCAGTACTTC,TRBJ2-7,few,NA,15,TRBV6-5
CASSQPRQYNEQFF,TGCGCCAGCAGCCAACCGCGACAGTACAATGAGCAGTTCTTC,TRBJ2-1,few,NA,14,TRBV4-1
CASTEGPGQWYGYTF,TGTGCCAGCACCGAAGGGCCAGGGCAGTGGTATGGCTACACCTTC,TRBJ1-2,NA,NA,15,TRBV6-5
CAIRTAAGHEQYF,TGTGCCATCAGGACGGCCGCTGGGCACGAGCAGTACTTC,TRBJ2-7,NA,NA,13,TRBV10-3
CASSRGGPGWEQYF,TGTGCCAGCAGCCGGGGGGGGCCAGGGTGGGAGCAGTACTTC,TRBJ2-7,NA,TRBD2,14,TRBV7-2
CASSLGLGTGHNEQFF,TGTGCCAGCAGCTTGGGGCTAGGGACAGGGCACAATGAGCAGTTCTTC,TRBJ2-1,NA,TRBD1,16,TRBV5-6
CAISRDTINYGYTF,TGTGCCATCAGTCGGGACACAATCAACTATGGCTACACCTTC,TRBJ1-2,NA,NA,14,TRBV10-3
CASSVVSSGGIQYF,TGTGCCAGCAGCGTAGTATCCAGCGGGGGAATTCAGTACTTC,TRBJ2-4,NA,TRBD2,14,TRBV9
CASSRDSEGYGYTF,TGTGCCAGCAGTCGGGACTCTGAGGGCTATGGCTACACCTTC,TRBJ1-2,NA,NA,14,TRBV2
CASSFRLAGAGELFF,TGCGCCAGCAGCTTCCGCCTAGCGGGAGCCGGGGAGCTGTTTTTT,TRBJ2-2,few,TRBD2,15,TRBV5-1
CDDSPLVVGQLGAETQYF,TGTGACGACTCCCCCCTCGTCGTAGGACAGTTGGGTGCGGAGACCCAGTACTTC,TRBJ2-5,NA,NA,18,TRBV21-1
CASRQPQGDEQFF,TGTGCCAGCAGACAGCCACAGGGAGATGAGCAGTTCTTC,TRBJ2-1,once,NA,13,TRBV6-1
CASSPGGTQSSYEQYF,TGTGCCAGCAGCCCAGGCGGGACGCAGAGCTCCTACGAGCAGTACTTC,TRBJ2-7,few,NA,16,TRBV7-9
CASGLQGKTNNEQFF,TGTGCTAGTGGGCTACAGGGCAAGACCAACAATGAGCAGTTCTTC,TRBJ2-1,NA,NA,15,TRBV12-5
CASSGQSQETQYF,TGTGCCAGCAGTGGACAGTCCCAAGAGACCCAGTACTTC,TRBJ2-5,few,NA,13,TRBV2
CASSPDAGVRNEQFF,TGTGCCAGCAGTCCGGACGCGGGGGTTCGCAATGAGCAGTTCTTC,TRBJ2-1,few,TRBD2,15,TRBV7-2
CAVRGSGGFGPYGYTF,TGTGCCGTTCGAGGGTCAGGGGGCTTCGGCCCCTATGGCTACACCTTC,TRBJ1-2,NA,TRBD1,16,TRBV30
CASSLGGQRSTDTQYF,TGTGCCAGCAGCTTGGGGGGACAGCGTTCCACAGATACGCAGTATTTT,TRBJ2-3,NA,TRBD1,16,TRBV5-4
CASIPWKGLGYTF,TGTGCCAGCATCCCCTGGAAGGGGCTTGGCTACACCTTC,TRBJ1-2,NA,NA,13,TRBV9
CASSLGQAGNTEAFF,TGTGCCAGCTCCCTGGGACAGGCCGGGAACACTGAAGCTTTCTTT,TRBJ1-1,NA,TRBD1,15,TRBV18
CASTPSAGAQTGELFF,TGTGCCAGCACCCCTTCAGCGGGAGCGCAAACCGGGGAGCTGTTTTTT,TRBJ2-2,few,TRBD2,16,TRBV7-3
CASSSAGVQFF,TGTGCCAGCTCTTCGGCGGGGGTACAGTTCTTC,TRBJ2-1,few,TRBD2,11,TRBV7-9
CASRYNQPQHF,TGTGCCAGCAGGTACAATCAGCCCCAGCATTTT,TRBJ1-5,few,NA,11,TRBV21-1
CASSVSGEGGYTF,TGTGCCAGCAGTGTGTCAGGGGAGGGTGGCTACACCTTC,TRBJ1-2,NA,NA,13,TRBV2
CASSQRPKGTSGSAQAYEQYF,TGTGCCAGCAGCCAACGACCCAAGGGGACTAGCGGGAGTGCGCAGGCCTACGAGCAGTACTTC,TRBJ2-7,NA,TRBD2,21,TRBV14
CSASGGTEAFF,TGCAGTGCTAGCGGGGGCACTGAAGCTTTCTTT,TRBJ1-1,NA,NA,11,TRBV20-1
CAWTRITREGNEQFF,TGTGCCTGGACCCGGATTACTCGTGAGGGCAATGAGCAGTTCTTC,TRBJ2-1,few,NA,15,TRBV30
CASSAGLGYTF,TGTGCCAGCAGTGCGGGGTTGGGCTACACCTTC,TRBJ1-2,few,NA,11,TRBV6-1
CASHTRGQMNTEAFF,TGTGCCAGCCACACCCGTGGGCAGATGAACACTGAAGCTTTCTTT,TRBJ1-1,NA,NA,15,TRBV18
CSAGLFNEQFF,TGCAGTGCTGGACTCTTCAATGAGCAGTTCTTC,TRBJ2-1,NA,NA,11,TRBV20-1
CASSRSDNQPQHF,TGTGCCAGCAGTCGCAGCGACAATCAGCCCCAGCATTTT,TRBJ1-5,few,NA,13,TRBV13
CASSPGGEEAFF,TGCGCCAGCAGCCCGGGGGGGGAAGAAGCTTTCTTT,TRBJ1-1,NA,NA,12,TRBV5-1